This T cell receptor (beta chain) stems from a study of CD8 T cells in ankylosing spondylitis. This CDR3 spans 11 amino acids. V shed 2 bases and J shed 7 bases, with 5 bases lying between them. Germline V CDR1 and CDR2: MNHNY, SVGAGI (reference sequence). TCRdb passed the 5' RACE reads through MiXCR, listing each CDR3 protein once. This sample carries approximately 190,000 distinct CDR3 sequences, under 15% of them seen once, and the ten largest clones take approximately 10%. Regarding the study as a whole: It appeared that ankylosing spondylitis blood was characterized by a TCR beta motif of under ten highly homologous variants. Reported data indicate significant enrichment of disease-linked clones within matched ankylosing spondylitis synovial fluid.

This clonotype was picked up a small number of times. What it binds is unknown. The chain has TRBV6-6 and TRBJ1-2, with D unresolved. The sequencing sample was made of blood, either unsorted or a sorted T cell fraction (not recorded which). This TCR derives from a female donor with ankylosing spondylitis or in good health (not recorded which). CDR3 in DNA: TGTGCCAGCAGTTACGGGTTTGGCTACACCTTC. Translation gives CASSYGFGYTF.